The 26 T cell receptor beta chains reported below all come from one sample, sequenced in a study of T cells after yellow fever vaccination. TCRdb reprocessed the 5' RACE reads via MiXCR and lists one record per CDR3 protein. The table includes about 170,000 distinct CDR3 sequences, 5.5% to 7.5% detected once. The sequencing here drew on CD4+ T cells sorted from PBMCs, taken on the day of the first yellow fever vaccination. These receptors all come from a man aged 18 to 35 who received the YFV17D yellow fever vaccine.

This clonotype has a count of ten or more. The J gene is TRBJ2-1, the V gene TRBV4-3; 10 nucleotides line up with TRBD1. With 0 bases clipped from V and 8 bases from J, the junction kept 4 bases outside the gene matches. Germline assignment: CDR1 LGHNA and CDR2 YSLEER. The CDR3 spans 15 residues. In DNA, the CDR3 is TGCGCCAGCAGCCAAGAGGGACAGGGGTGGGATGAGCAGTTCTTC. Translating it yields CASSQEGQGWDEQFF.

This clonotype was observed many times. The chain employs TRBV4-1 and TRBJ2-3; no clear D gene. V shed 7 bases and J shed 6 bases, with 17 bases lying between them. The CDR3 is 14 residues long. Germline values: CDR1 MGHRA, CDR2 YSYEKL. CDR3 residues: CASTQVGPRDTQYF. The CDR3 DNA follows: TGCGCCAGCACCCAGGTCGGACCGAGGGATACGCAGTATTTT.

This clonotype was detected only a few times. V gene TRBV12-3 or TRBV12-4 combines with J gene TRBJ1-4; no clear D. V gave up 6 bases and J gave up 7 bases, with 9 bases separating them. CDR3 size: 12 residues. For the CDR3, the DNA is TGTGCCAGCAGGTCCCTCGGTGAAAAACTGTTTTTT. Translating it yields CASRSLGEKLFF.

Regarding this clonotype: A much larger clone lies one base from this, so it may be a read error. This rearrangement joins TRBV9 to TRBJ2-5; 11 bases are a match to TRBD2. CDR3 length equals 18 residues. The J segment lost 5 bases and the V segment lost 0 bases, leaving 12 bases of the junction unmatched. Looked up from germline, CDR1 is SGDLS and CDR2 is YYNGEE. CDR3 in amino acids: CASSVAAGASGGHETQYF. In DNA, the CDR3 is TGTGCCAGCAGCGTAGCTGCGGGAGCTAGCGGGGGGCATGAGACCCAGTACTTC.

This clonotype was observed at least ten times. This rearrangement joins TRBV20-1 to TRBJ2-3; no reliable D call. V was cut by 5 bases and J by 5 bases, with 14 bases left in between. CDR1 DFQATT and CDR2 SNEGSKA come from the germline V gene (reference sequence). The CDR3 contains 13 residues. In DNA form, the CDR3 reads TGCAGTGCTTTTACCTGGAGTAAAGATACGCAGTATTTT. Protein product: CSAFTWSKDTQYF.

Many counts were recorded for this clonotype. The rearrangement joins TRBV2 to TRBJ1-6; the match to TRBD1 covers 8 bases. Trimming took 6 bases from V and 8 from J; bases not matched to a gene: 9. CDR3 length: 15 amino acids. Germline loops: CDR1 SNHLY, CDR2 FYNNEI. The DNA of the CDR3 is TGTGCCAGCAGCCCGACAGGGGCCAAAGATTCACCCCTCCACTTT. Translated: CASSPTGAKDSPLHF.

The V gene is TRBV5-5, the J gene TRBJ2-7; TRBD1 matches 10 bases. The CDR3 runs 15 residues. Losses at the gene ends were 0 bases for V and 4 bases for J; bases not matched to a gene: 4. Germline CDR1 is SGHKS and CDR2 is YYEKEE (reference sequence). CDR3 nucleotides: TGTGCCAGCAGCTTGGCCTGGGACAGGGGTTACGAGCAGTACTTC. Amino acid sequence: CASSLAWDRGYEQYF.

Worth noting for this clonotype: Being one base from a much bigger clone, this may be a read error. Here the CDR3 reads CASSLIRNSRLHF. DNA for the CDR3: TGTGCCAGCAGCTTAATACGGAATTCACGCCTCCACTTT. The chain employs TRBV7-3 and TRBJ1-6, with D unclear. Germline V CDR1 and CDR2: SGHTA, FQGTGA. The CDR3 runs 13 residues.

The V and J genes are TRBV2 and TRBJ1-2; tentative D call: TRBD1 (5 bases). The CDR3 is 14 amino acids. V was trimmed by 3 bases and J by 4 bases, leaving 12 bases between them. Germline V gene sequence: CDR1 SNHLY, CDR2 FYNNEI. The CDR3 loop is CASSEGPGGYGYTF. The CDR3 nucleotides read TGTGCCAGCAGTGAGGGTCCGGGGGGCTATGGCTACACCTTC. Based on the CDR3 plus reference TRBV2 and TRBJ1-2, the full variable domain is EPEVTQTPSHQVTQMGQEVILRCVPISNHLYFYWYRQILGQKVEFLVSFYNNEISEKSEIFDDQFSVERPDGSNFTLKIRSTKLEDSAMYFCASSEGPGGYGYTFGSGTRLTVV.

This clonotype was counted only a few times. V usage is TRBV30 and J usage is TRBJ2-5; D gene unclear. The CDR3 length is 14 residues. Germline CDR1 and CDR2: GTSNPN and SVGIG (reference sequence). The V and J ends lost 2 bases and 2 bases respectively, with 12 bases between them. The CDR3 DNA follows: TGTGCCTGGAGTCGTAAACAGATACAAGAGACCCAGTACTTC. Amino acids: CAWSRKQIQETQYF.

This rearrangement joins TRBV6-1 to TRBJ1-2, with 8 bases fitting TRBD1. The CDR3 is 14 residues long. V shed 5 bases, J shed 3 bases, and the junction held 5 bases outside the gene matches. Germline V gene data show CDR1 as MNHNS and CDR2 as SASEGT. This CDR3 reads CASSPQGAHYGYTF. CDR3 DNA sequence: TGTGCCAGCAGTCCCCAGGGGGCTCACTATGGCTACACCTTC.

There are many counts of this clonotype. V gene TRBV2 combines with J gene TRBJ2-5, with TRBD2 identical over 7 bases. Unmatched junction bases numbered 5, after V lost 8 bases and J lost 5 bases. This CDR3 is built from 12 residues. Germline V gives CDR1 SNHLY, CDR2 FYNNEI. The CDR3: CASGPGGETQYF. The CDR3, as DNA: TGTGCCAGCGGACCCGGGGGGGAGACCCAGTACTTC. The full variable domain, in which reference TRBV2 and TRBJ2-5 provide the parts outside the CDR3, is EPEVTQTPSHQVTQMGQEVILRCVPISNHLYFYWYRQILGQKVEFLVSFYNNEISEKSEIFDDQFSVERPDGSNFTLKIRSTKLEDSAMYFCASGPGGETQYFGPGTRLLVL.

The chain uses TRBV5-1 and TRBJ2-3; unclear D gene. This CDR3 is built from 14 residues. Trimming took 0 bases from V and 4 from J, leaving 9 bases between them. The V gene's germline CDR1 is SGHRS and CDR2 YFSETQ. The CDR3 DNA follows: TGCGCCAGCAGCTTGGCAGCGAGTGCAGATACGCAGTATTTT. Amino acids: CASSLAASADTQYF.

The chain combines TRBV5-6 with TRBJ1-1, with TRBD1 as a possible D gene (5 bases). CDR1 and CDR2 from the germline V gene are SGHDT and YYEEEE. The CDR3 has 14 amino acids. Between the trimmed V and J ends, which lost 5 bases and 2 bases, there was a span of 13 bases. CDR3 in amino acids: CASRAVDRNTEAFF. CDR3 coding DNA: TGTGCCAGCAGGGCTGTTGACAGAAACACTGAAGCTTTCTTT.

V and J are TRBV5-1 and TRBJ2-5, with D possibly TRBD2 on 6 matching bases. There are 15 residues in the CDR3. Trimming pared 0 bases from V and 5 bases from J, leaving 14 bases between. Germline V CDR1 and CDR2: SGHRS, YFSETQ. The CDR3 here is CASSLEVGGWETQYF. The CDR3 bases are TGCGCCAGCAGCTTGGAAGTCGGGGGATGGGAGACCCAGTACTTC.

This clonotype was observed many times. V gene TRBV5-1 combines with J gene TRBJ1-1; unclear D gene. V was shortened by 4 bases and J by 5 bases, with 12 bases between the two germline ends. Germline CDR1 SGHRS, CDR2 YFSETQ. The CDR3 consists of 13 residues. The CDR3, as DNA: TGCGCCAGCAGCCCGGTGGCGGATACTGAAGCTTTCTTT. Translation gives CASSPVADTEAFF.

The CDR3 reads CSVVLGGNDEQFF. The CDR3 DNA follows: TGCAGCGTGGTACTAGGGGGGAATGATGAGCAGTTCTTC. V and J are TRBV29-1 and TRBJ2-1; perhaps D is TRBD1 or TRBD2 (6 bases each). The CDR3 runs 13 residues. Trimming stripped 6 bases from V and 8 bases from J, with 17 bases between. CDR1 is SQVTM, CDR2 ANQGSEA, per germline.

This clonotype was counted many times. In nucleotides, the CDR3 is TGCGCCAGCAGTTCCGGGGGTAATACCTACGAGCAGTACTTC. Protein sequence: CASSSGGNTYEQYF. The rearrangement uses TRBV5-1 and TRBJ2-7; a possible D gene is TRBD2 (6 bases). Deletions cut 5 bases from V and 2 bases from J, with 14 bases between. CDR1 is SGHRS, CDR2 YFSETQ, per germline. The CDR3 has 14 residues.

This chain connects TRBV6-5 to TRBJ2-1, with 11 bases aligning to TRBD1. V shed 2 bases and J 3 bases; nucleotides not matched to a gene: 0. CDR1 MNHEY and CDR2 SVGAGI come from the germline V gene. The CDR3 length is 15 residues. The DNA for the CDR3 is TGTGCCAGCAGTTACGGGACAGGGGGCTACAATGAGCAGTTCTTC. This codes for CASSYGTGGYNEQFF.

This clonotype has at least ten counts. V and J are TRBV5-1 and TRBJ2-7; the D gene is possibly TRBD2 (5 bases). Trimming removed 4 bases at V and 6 bases at J, with 14 bases between. The CDR3 is 13 residues long. Looked up from germline, CDR1 is SGHRS and CDR2 is YFSETQ. The CDR3 nucleotides are TGCGCCAGCAGCGAGGGCAGTCCCTCCGAGCAGTACTTC. Its translation: CASSEGSPSEQYF.

This clonotype was observed at least ten times. This chain joins TRBV7-9 and TRBJ2-1, with a possible D match to TRBD2 (7 bases). The CDR3 spans 15 residues. CDR1 is SEHNR and CDR2 is FQNEAQ in the germline V gene (reference sequence). V was pared by 1 base and J by 8 bases, with 15 bases between. This CDR3 reads CASSLGWQGRDEQFF. For the CDR3, the DNA is TGTGCCAGCAGCTTAGGATGGCAGGGGAGGGATGAGCAGTTCTTC.

This clonotype showed up many times. V gene TRBV24-1 combines with J gene TRBJ2-1; tentative D call: TRBD2 (5 bases). The ends were cut back, 5 bases at V and 8 bases at J, with 15 bases in the middle. The germline gives CDR1 KGHDR, CDR2 SFDVKD. CDR3 length equals 14 residues. Here the CDR3 DNA reads TGTGCCACCAGTGGTACTAGGCCGTTCGATGAGCAGTTCTTC. The encoded protein is CATSGTRPFDEQFF.

This clonotype was observed many times. The CDR3 loop reads CASSWGAGAYNEQFF. The CDR3 bases are TGCGCCAGCAGCTGGGGGGCGGGGGCCTACAATGAGCAGTTCTTC. J is TRBJ2-1 and V is TRBV5-1; D perhaps matches TRBD2 (7 bases). V lost 3 bases and J lost 2, with 12 bases in between. Germline V CDR1 and CDR2: SGHRS, YFSETQ. The CDR3 contains 15 residues.

This clonotype was seen more than once but under ten times. This chain connects TRBV10-2 to TRBJ2-1; 14 nucleotides match TRBD2. V was clipped by 6 bases and J by 7 bases; unmatched bases: 5. This CDR3 contains 15 residues. Germline-derived CDR1 and CDR2 are WSHSY and SAAADI. CDR3: CASSRLAGGQNEQFF. DNA of the CDR3: TGCGCCAGCAGCAGACTAGCGGGGGGGCAGAATGAGCAGTTCTTC.

In its sample, this clonotype was seen a few times. V gene TRBV7-2 combines with J gene TRBJ2-7; possible D gene TRBD2, 6 bases. The CDR3 is made up of 13 amino acids. CDR1 and CDR2 (germline): SGHTA, FQGNSA. V dropped 2 bases and J dropped 12 bases, with 17 bases sitting between them. The CDR3 protein is CASSLPPGGGPYF. The DNA of the CDR3 is TGTGCCAGCAGCTTACCCCCCGGGGGAGGCCCGTACTTC.

At least ten counts were recorded for this clonotype. J is TRBJ2-5 and V is TRBV9, with no clear D. Germline V gene data show CDR1 as SGDLS and CDR2 as YYNGEE. The CDR3 loop spans 13 amino acids. The V gene lost 1 base and the J gene lost 5 bases, with 9 bases spanning the gap. Here the CDR3 reads CASSVNPLETQYF. CDR3 DNA sequence: TGTGCCAGCAGCGTAAACCCCCTCGAGACCCAGTACTTC.